This T cell receptor (beta chain) was captured by sequencing in a study of glioma-infiltrating T cells after dendritic cell vaccination. CDR1 GTSNPN and CDR2 SVGIG come from the germline V gene (reference sequence). V lost 4 bases, J lost 4 bases, and 10 bases lay in between. CDR3 length equals 12 residues. A word on this clone: Its antigen is unknown.

Study-wide results and limits: Only a small number of patients had complete blood and tumor samples.

Sequencing used immunoSEQ multiplex PCR; TCRdb keeps in-frame clones, though not all of them. The sample includes about 82,000 clones, around nine tenths seen only once; the top ten take roughly 3.2%. The receptor was isolated from a human donor with glioblastoma. The V gene is TRBV30, the J gene TRBJ1-2, with D unclear. The sample consisted of blood, taken before dendritic cell vaccination. In DNA form, the CDR3 reads TGTGCCTGGAATAAACCTAGCTATGGCTACACCTTC. Its translation: CAWNKPSYGYTF.